The next 25 T cell receptor beta chains were all read from a single sample in a study of beta chain features in type 1 diabetes. General study findings and limits: Shortening of TCRB CDR3s, moderate but significant, appeared in all four CD4+ subsets of Type 1 diabetes patients.

These receptors have no identified antigens. All of the isolated RNA was reverse transcribed, so expressed TCRB transcripts were sequenced. Generated by immunoSEQ multiplex PCR, the TCRdb table keeps only in-frame clones and is missing some. This sample has around 280,000 clones, with around 16% found just once. Material for sequencing was naive CD4+ T cells from blood. These receptors came from a man between 18 and 29 years old with type 1 diabetes.

This sequence joins TRBV11-2 and TRBJ2-3, with D unresolved. The CDR3 extends over 14 amino acids. Germline assignment: CDR1 SGHAT and CDR2 FQNNGV. Trimming left V 3 bases short and J 0 bases short, with 7 bases between. DNA of the CDR3: TGTGCCAGCAGCTTGCGGTTAAGCACAGATACGCAGTATTTT. The encoded protein is CASSLRLSTDTQYF. The variable domain in full, with the rest retrieved from reference TRBV11-2 and TRBJ2-3, is EAGVAQSPRYKIIEKRQSVAFWCNPISGHATLYWYQQILGQGPKLLIQFQNNGVVDDSQLPKDRFSAERLKGVDSTLKIQPAKLEDSAVYLCASSLRLSTDTQYFGPGTRLTVL.

The V gene is TRBV7-9, the J gene TRBJ2-5, with 7 bases identical to TRBD1. The CDR3 consists of 16 residues. Germline V gives CDR1 SEHNR, CDR2 FQNEAQ (reference sequence). V was pared by 4 bases and J by 4 bases, with 12 bases of the junction left unmatched. CDR3 residues: CASSSLFDRAGETQYF. The CDR3 DNA is TGTGCCAGCAGCTCCCTTTTTGACAGGGCGGGAGAGACCCAGTACTTC.

The chain uses TRBV18 and TRBJ2-7; D may be TRBD1 (6 bases). V lost 5 bases and J 3 bases, leaving 8 bases between the germline ends. The CDR3 has 12 residues. CDR1 is KGHSH, CDR2 LQKENI, per germline. CDR3 protein: CASSTGYYEQYF. CDR3 bases: TGTGCCAGCTCAACAGGGTACTACGAGCAGTACTTC.

V usage is TRBV6-5 and J usage is TRBJ1-6, with D possibly being TRBD1 (6 bases). CDR1 and CDR2 (germline): MNHEY, SVGAGI. This CDR3 has 15 residues. Trimming took off 6 bases at V and 4 bases at J, with 13 bases between the two ends. The CDR3 nucleotides are TGTGCCAGCAGGACTAAGCAGGGGTATAATTCACCCCTCCACTTT. This codes for CASRTKQGYNSPLHF.

The chain is built from TRBV5-4 and TRBJ2-7; D may be TRBD2 (5 bases). The V end was cut by 0 bases, the J end by 6 bases, with 10 bases between. Germline CDR1 is SGHNT and CDR2 is YYREEE (reference sequence). CDR3 length equals 13 residues. CDR3: CASSLGRSLEQYF. The CDR3, as DNA: TGTGCCAGCAGCTTGGGGAGGTCCCTCGAGCAGTACTTC.

The V call is TRBV19, the J call TRBJ1-5, with a tentative D call TRBD1 (5 bases). This CDR3 contains 15 residues. Germline loops: CDR1 LNHDA, CDR2 SQIVND (reference sequence). V lost 6 bases and J lost 1, with 13 bases in between. The CDR3 DNA reads TGTGCCAGTAGCCCGCGGGGGGTGAGCAATCAGCCCCAGCATTTT. This sequence encodes CASSPRGVSNQPQHF.

This clone was detected only a few times. V is TRBV4-3 and J is TRBJ1-2, with D perhaps matching TRBD1 (5 bases). This CDR3 is 13 amino acids long. In germline, CDR1 is LGHNA, CDR2 YSLEER. Deletions cut 1 base from V and 4 bases from J, with 7 bases between. This CDR3 is CASSQVGGYGYTF. In DNA, the CDR3 is TGCGCCAGCAGCCAAGTGGGGGGCTATGGCTACACCTTC.

The chain couples TRBV6-5 to TRBJ1-5; 7 bases line up with TRBD1. The germline gives CDR1 MNHEY, CDR2 SVGAGI. The V segment lost 6 bases and the J segment 5 bases; nucleotides outside the gene matches: 4. This CDR3 region has 13 residues. In DNA form, the CDR3 reads TGTGCCAGCAGCTGGGACAGCTATCAGCCCCAGCATTTT. It specifies CASSWDSYQPQHF.

The CDR3 DNA reads TGTGCCAGCAGCTTCTCACAGGGCACCTACGAGCAGTACTTC. It specifies CASSFSQGTYEQYF. V gene TRBV7-9 combines with J gene TRBJ2-7; a possible D gene is TRBD1 (6 bases). The CDR3 is made up of 14 amino acids. CDR1 is SEHNR, CDR2 FQNEAQ, per germline (reference sequence). Trimming removed 3 bases at V and 2 bases at J, with 11 bases between.

This clone has just one count. This chain joins TRBV21-1 and TRBJ1-5; TRBD1, the D gene given by the table, was not confirmed from the DNA. TRBV21-1 constitutes a pseudogene. The CDR3 length is 19 residues. Here the CDR3 DNA reads TGTGCCAGCAGCAAACCCCTCCGGGACAGAGAGTATAGCAATCAGCCCCAGCATTTT. Its protein is CASSKPLRDREYSNQPQHF.

The gene calls are TRBV18 and TRBJ2-7, with D tentatively TRBD1 (5 bases). V shed 4 bases and J shed 2 bases, with 9 bases lying between them. Germline V gives CDR1 KGHSH, CDR2 LQKENI. The CDR3 has 13 amino acids. The CDR3 region is CASSRGTPYEQYF. Written as DNA, the CDR3 is TGTGCCAGCTCACGGGGCACTCCCTACGAGCAGTACTTC.

The chain has TRBV30 and TRBJ1-2; D gene ambiguous. CDR1 GTSNPN and CDR2 SVGIG come from the germline V gene (reference sequence). V gave up 5 bases and J gave up 7 bases, with 8 bases separating them. There are 10 residues in the CDR3. The CDR3, as DNA: TGTGCCTGGCTCGGAGGTGGCTACACCTTC. This gives the protein CAWLGGGYTF.

The count of this clone is one. The J gene is TRBJ1-5, the V gene TRBV5-6; weak D call: TRBD1 (5 bases). This CDR3 has 15 amino acids. Germline loops: CDR1 SGHDT, CDR2 YYEEEE. Between the trimmed V and J ends, which lost 1 base and 6 bases, there was a span of 14 bases. The CDR3 DNA sequence: TGTGCCAGCAGCTTGCTTCAGACAGCCGGTCAGCCCCAGCATTTT. Protein sequence: CASSLLQTAGQPQHF.

This clone was counted only a few times. The rearrangement links TRBV29-1 to TRBJ2-3; TRBD2 matches 10 bases. After removal of 6 bases from V and 0 bases from J, the junction contained 3 bases not matched to a gene. Germline V lookup: CDR1 SQVTM, CDR2 ANQGSEA. This CDR3 contains 14 residues. The CDR3 nucleotides are TGCAGCGTCGATAGCGGGAGGAGCACAGATACGCAGTATTTT. Encoded protein: CSVDSGRSTDTQYF.

This clone was counted between two and nine times. Other DNA sequences in this sample translate to the same CDR3. The chain uses TRBV5-4 and TRBJ1-2, with D possibly being TRBD1 (6 bases). The CDR3 is 13 residues long. CDR1 SGHNT and CDR2 YYREEE come from the germline V gene (reference sequence). Trimming stripped 4 bases from V and 2 bases from J, with 9 bases between. Here the CDR3 reads CASSPQGNYGYTF. The CDR3 coding sequence is TGTGCCAGCAGCCCCCAGGGGAACTATGGCTACACCTTC.

The chain is built from TRBV28 and TRBJ2-7; TRBD2 agrees at 8 bases. The CDR3 length is 15 residues. The germline gives CDR1 MDHEN, CDR2 SYDVKM. V shed 8 bases and J 0 bases; nucleotides not matched to a gene: 9. CDR3 sequence (DNA): TGTGCCAGCGCGTCCTTTGCGGGGGGCTCCTACGAGCAGTACTTC. As protein: CASASFAGGSYEQYF.

This clone has more than one count but fewer than ten. The rearrangement uses TRBV18 and TRBJ2-1, with TRBD1 as a possible D gene (5 bases). Trimming took 1 base from V and 1 from J, leaving 11 bases between them. The CDR3 covers 16 residues. Germline CDR1 reads KGHSH; CDR2 reads LQKENI. The CDR3 sequence is CASSPLTDFSYNEQFF. As DNA, the CDR3 is TGTGCCAGCTCACCACTGACAGATTTTTCCTACAATGAGCAGTTCTTC.

This sequence joins TRBV28 and TRBJ2-5, with 12 bases matching TRBD2. V lost 2 bases to trimming and J lost 1 base; unmatched junction nucleotides: 2. The CDR3 sequence is 16 residues long. CDR1 is MDHEN and CDR2 is SYDVKM in the germline V gene. The CDR3 here is CASSLPGLAGQETQYF. In nucleotides, the CDR3 is TGTGCCAGCAGTTTACCGGGACTAGCGGGCCAAGAGACCCAGTACTTC.

This clone was counted a few times. The chain carries TRBV30 and TRBJ1-3; D gene uncertain. There are 13 residues in the CDR3. The ends were cut back, 0 bases at V and 4 bases at J, with 7 bases in the middle. CDR1 is GTSNPN, CDR2 SVGIG, per germline (reference sequence). CDR3 DNA sequence: TGTGCCTGGAGTGTACAAGCGGGAAACACCATATATTTT. Its protein is CAWSVQAGNTIYF. The full variable domain, rest sourced from reference TRBV30 and TRBJ1-3, is SQTIHQWPATLVQPVGSPLSLECTVEGTSNPNLYWYRQAAGRGLQLLFYSVGIGQISSEVPQNLSASRPQDRQFILSSKKLLLSDSGFYLCAWSVQAGNTIYFGEGSWLTVV.

The genes are TRBV5-1 and TRBJ2-3, with D perhaps TRBD2 (6 bases). The V gene lost 0 bases and the J gene lost 6 bases, with 14 bases spanning the gap. This CDR3 has 15 residues. Per germline, CDR1 SGHRS and CDR2 YFSETQ. The DNA for the CDR3 is TGCGCCAGCAGCTTGGGGGCGGACTACCCGGATACGCAGTATTTT. Protein sequence: CASSLGADYPDTQYF.

Here the CDR3 reads CASSFQRVWGVTDTQYF. CDR3 in DNA: TGTGCCAGCAGTTTCCAAAGGGTGTGGGGGGTCACAGATACGCAGTATTTT. V is TRBV28 and J is TRBJ2-3; perhaps TRBD2 as D (6 bases). Trimming removed 3 bases at V and 2 bases at J, with 18 bases between. CDR3 length: 17 amino acids. The germline V gene has CDR1 MDHEN and CDR2 SYDVKM.

This clone occurred a few times. The rearrangement joins TRBV11-1 to TRBJ2-7, with 7 bases aligning to TRBD2. J was trimmed by 6 bases and V by 5 bases; bases with no gene match: 13. Germline-derived CDR1 and CDR2 are SGHAT and FQDESV (reference sequence). CDR3 length: 15 amino acids. The CDR3 region has the DNA TGTGCCAGCAGCCCAGTTGGCGGGAGAGCGGGCGAGCAGTACTTC. It translates to CASSPVGGRAGEQYF.

The V gene is TRBV27, the J gene TRBJ2-7; tentatively, D is TRBD2 (6 bases). Deletions cut 5 bases from V and 4 bases from J, with 12 bases between. CDR1 is MNHEY, CDR2 SMNVEV, per germline (reference sequence). CDR3 length: 13 residues. The CDR3 protein is CASSKGTAYEQYF. The CDR3 DNA is TGTGCCAGCAGTAAGGGGACTGCATACGAGCAGTACTTC.

This clone was detected only a few times. The chain's CDR3 is CSVQRTDITDTQYF. The CDR3 DNA follows: TGCAGCGTACAGCGGACAGATATCACAGATACGCAGTATTTT. The chain couples TRBV29-1 to TRBJ2-3; D perhaps matches TRBD1 (6 bases). CDR1 and CDR2 from the germline V gene are SQVTM and ANQGSEA. This CDR3 is 14 amino acids long. Trimming cost V 6 bases and J 2 bases, with 15 bases left between them.

This rearrangement joins TRBV19 to TRBJ2-1; TRBD1 aligns across 10 bases. The CDR3 loop spans 16 amino acids. V shed 6 bases and J 6 bases; nucleotides not matched to a gene: 11. Germline V gene data show CDR1 as LNHDA and CDR2 as SQIVND (reference sequence). In nucleotides, the CDR3 is TGTGCCAGTAGCCACTTTCCGGGACAGGGGATCAATGAGCAGTTCTTC. This gives the protein CASSHFPGQGINEQFF.